This entry is about one T cell receptor beta chain. Sequencing used immunoSEQ multiplex PCR; TCRdb keeps in-frame clones, though not all of them. This table holds some 220,000 clones, approximately 90% found once. Recruits, aged roughly 18 to 95 years, lived in about two dozen US areas. Researchers sorted participants into cohorts using their self-reported clinical history. The data were obtained in a study of blood T cell repertoires in COVID-19. Looking at the study overall: Acute-phase and convalescent COVID-19 samples originated in the United States, Italy and Spain.

Germline loops: CDR1 KGHSH, CDR2 LQKENI. Trimming cost V 0 bases and J 0 bases, with 3 bases left between them. The CDR3 sequence is 14 residues long. The chain couples TRBV18 to TRBJ1-3; D not resolved. Material for sequencing was PBMCs or T cells enriched from blood (not recorded which). The TCR sequence derives from a woman in her 40s with acute COVID-19. DNA of the CDR3: TGTGCCAGCTCACCACCGGCCTCTGGAAACACCATATATTTT. It codes for CASSPPASGNTIYF. Looking up the rest from reference TRBV18 and TRBJ1-3 gives the full variable domain: NAGVMQNPRHLVRRRGQEARLRCSPMKGHSHVYWYRQLPEEGLKFMVYLQKENIIDESGMPKERFSAEFPKEGPSILRIQQVVRGDSAAYFCASSPPASGNTIYFGEGSWLTVV.